This T cell receptor beta chain was obtained from a study of regulatory T cells in long-lasting Graves disease. The CDR3 sequence is 12 residues long. Germline V gene lookup returns CDR1 MNHEY and CDR2 SVGEGT. Between the trimmed V and J ends, which lost 2 bases and 10 bases, there was a span of 9 bases. Noted time point: newly diagnosed GD, antithyroid drugs for less than 3 months. TCR sequences were obtained from RNA taken from PBMCs. Library construction for TCR beta used iRepertoire HTBI primers and Arm-PCR of CDR3 regions. MiXCR, run by TCRdb on the multiplex PCR reads, gives a single entry per CDR3 protein. Of about 450,000 distinct CDR3 sequences in the sample, about 15% were seen once. The data were also submitted as part of a second study, on T cells in Graves' hyperthyroidism and ophthalmopathy. From that second work: Every diagnosis used clinical symptoms, serum thyroxine and TRAb, thyroid ultrasound and orbital computed tomography.

The specimen comprised peripheral blood mononuclear cells (PBMCs), sampled at new diagnosis, from a patient treated with antithyroid drugs. The chain employs TRBV6-2 or TRBV6-3 and TRBJ2-1, with D unclear. The source is a woman aged 25 to 39 with Graves disease. In DNA, the CDR3 is TGTGCCAGCAGTTACGCACAGACGGAGCAGTTCTTC. Amino acids: CASSYAQTEQFF.